This entry features one T cell receptor beta chain sequence. This clone has only a few counts. No antigen is known for it. The sample holds no much larger clone one base away, and base qualities are not on file. These data are taken from a study of blood T cell repertoires in COVID-19 (dated by TCRdb to 2019 to 2021). Regarding the complete study: The collaborator samples originated in the United States, Italy and Spain and spanned the acute and convalescent phases of COVID-19. The material from the prospective study consisted of cDNA or gDNA derived from T cells, B-cell-depleted T cells, or PBMCs. Subjects who had been exposed to COVID-19, were actively infected with it, or had recovered from it provided the deeply sampled blood TCRbeta repertoires that made up the dataset. The repertoires were released in a freely available public database intended as a resource for research on the immune response to SARS-CoV-2. The samples were drawn from two sources: the first 160 participants of the ongoing ImmuneRACE study, and 1,254 subjects contributed by 6 global collaborators. Sample metadata almost always included a de-identified subject ID, COVID-19 status, age in years and sex. HLA class I and class II types, where available, came from metadata supplied by the sample provider rather than from assay-based typing. General conclusions and limits of the study: The quantity of clinical and demographic metadata differed by source and by participant and was supplied without curation.

CDR1 and CDR2, looked up from the germline V gene, are ENHRY and SYGVKD. From the cysteine up to the phenylalanine, the CDR3 has a length of 16 residues. The DNA shown is the 48-base CDR3, in frame from base 1. V loses 1 base at its end and J loses 5 bases; junction bases beyond the gene matches: 5. TCRbeta CDR3 regions were amplified from genomic DNA using the immunoSEQ Assay, a bias-controlled multiplex PCR. Per the authors' processing: Nucleated cell counts per sample were estimated from amplification of reference gene primers within the assay. To quantify the absolute abundance of each unique TCRbeta CDR3 rearrangement, sequence reads were collapsed and filtered. For each sample, productive Simpson clonality was calculated as the square root of Simpson's diversity index across productive rearrangements. The clones in this table, taken by TCRdb from immuneACCESS, are in-frame only. Not every clone is retained; where verified, under half of the shortfall comes from an unresolved V gene, and the cause of the rest is unknown. V, J and clone size are taken as reported in that table, and D and trimming were inferred from the DNA itself. This sample gives about 160,000 clones in total; approximately 86% of them show up just once. The ten largest clones add up to about 4% of the sample.

Whole blood was collected in K2EDTA tubes by collaborating institutions according to the institutions' own protocols. For TCRbeta analysis, collaborators shipped samples as frozen whole blood, isolated PBMCs, or DNA extracted from either of those sample types. Sequencing used peripheral blood. The TCR sequence derives from a woman in her sixties or seventies with active or convalescent COVID-19. The chain links TRBV10-3 with TRBJ2-1, and 10 junction bases match TRBD1. The CDR3 here reads CAISEWGGTGDNEQFF. The nucleotides are TGTGCCATCAGTGAGTGGGGGGGGACAGGGGACAATGAGCAGTTCTTC.